The entry that follows covers one T cell receptor beta chain sequence. The sample is drawn from a study of blood T cell repertoires in COVID-19. Study summary: Spain, Italy and the United States supplied samples that represented acute and convalescent COVID-19. Nucleic acid was either cDNA or gDNA, and it came from T cells, B-cell-depleted T cells, or PBMCs.

As processed by the authors: From reference gene primer amplification, estimates of nucleated cell counts were derived. Measured with immunoSEQ multiplex PCR; TCRdb has only the in-frame clones, and not every one. V, J and clone size were drawn from that table, and D and trimming were deduced from the DNA. The table shows about 33,000 clones, with 88% occurring only once. CDR1 is SGHRS and CDR2 is YFSETQ in the germline V gene. Trimming took 4 bases from V and 2 from J; bases not matched to a gene: 10. The CDR3 is 16 amino acids. This TCR was sampled from a human donor in a cohort sampled during active COVID-19. This chain uses TRBV5-1 with TRBJ2-3; TRBD1 matches 7 bases. What was sequenced was peripheral blood. As DNA, the CDR3 is TGCGCCAGCAGCCTTGAGGGCAGGGGGAACACAGATACGCAGTATTTT. It codes for CASSLEGRGNTDTQYF.